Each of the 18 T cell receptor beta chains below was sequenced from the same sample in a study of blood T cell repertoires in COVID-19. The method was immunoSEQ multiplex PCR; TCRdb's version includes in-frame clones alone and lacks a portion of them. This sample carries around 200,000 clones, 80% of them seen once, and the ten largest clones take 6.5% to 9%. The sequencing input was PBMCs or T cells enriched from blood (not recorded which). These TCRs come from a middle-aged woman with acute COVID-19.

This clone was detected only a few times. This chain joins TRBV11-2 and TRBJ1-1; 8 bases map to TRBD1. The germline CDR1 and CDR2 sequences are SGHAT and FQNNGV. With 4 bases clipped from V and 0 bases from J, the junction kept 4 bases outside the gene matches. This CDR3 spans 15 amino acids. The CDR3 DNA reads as TGTGCCAGCAGCTGGACAGGGTTCATGAACACTGAAGCTTTCTTT. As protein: CASSWTGFMNTEAFF. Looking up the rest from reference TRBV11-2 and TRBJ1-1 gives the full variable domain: EAGVAQSPRYKIIEKRQSVAFWCNPISGHATLYWYQQILGQGPKLLIQFQNNGVVDDSQLPKDRFSAERLKGVDSTLKIQPAKLEDSAVYLCASSWTGFMNTEAFFGQGTRLTVV.

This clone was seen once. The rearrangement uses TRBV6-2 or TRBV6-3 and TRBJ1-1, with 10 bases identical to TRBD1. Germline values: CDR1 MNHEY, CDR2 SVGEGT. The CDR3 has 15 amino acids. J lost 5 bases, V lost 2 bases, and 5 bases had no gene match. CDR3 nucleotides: TGTGCCAGCAGTTACCAAGACAGGGGGCGGACTGAAGCTTTCTTT. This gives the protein CASSYQDRGRTEAFF.

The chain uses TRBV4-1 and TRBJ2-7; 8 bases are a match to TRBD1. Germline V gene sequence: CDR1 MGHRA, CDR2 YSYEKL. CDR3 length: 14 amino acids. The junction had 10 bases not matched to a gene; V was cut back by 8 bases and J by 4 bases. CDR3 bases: TGCGCCAGCTCTACGGGACAGGAGGAGTACGAGCAGTACTTC. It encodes CASSTGQEEYEQYF.

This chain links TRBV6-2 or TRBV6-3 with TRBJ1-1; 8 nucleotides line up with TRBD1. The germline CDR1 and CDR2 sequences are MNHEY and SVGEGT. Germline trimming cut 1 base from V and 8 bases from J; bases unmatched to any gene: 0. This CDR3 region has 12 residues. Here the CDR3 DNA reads TGTGCCAGCAGTTACTGGACAGGGGAAGCTTTCTTT. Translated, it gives CASSYWTGEAFF.

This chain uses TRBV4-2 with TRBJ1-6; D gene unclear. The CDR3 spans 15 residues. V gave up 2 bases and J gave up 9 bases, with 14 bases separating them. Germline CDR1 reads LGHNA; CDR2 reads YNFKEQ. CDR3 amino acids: CASSQPPDKTSPLHF. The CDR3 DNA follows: TGTGCCAGCAGCCAACCTCCAGACAAGACTTCACCCCTCCACTTT.

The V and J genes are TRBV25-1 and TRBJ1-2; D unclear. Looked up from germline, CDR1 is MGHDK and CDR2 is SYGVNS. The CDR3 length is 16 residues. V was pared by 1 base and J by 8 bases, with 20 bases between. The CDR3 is CASSESGLSSVWGYTF. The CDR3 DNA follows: TGTGCCAGCAGTGAATCCGGGTTATCATCGGTATGGGGCTACACCTTC.

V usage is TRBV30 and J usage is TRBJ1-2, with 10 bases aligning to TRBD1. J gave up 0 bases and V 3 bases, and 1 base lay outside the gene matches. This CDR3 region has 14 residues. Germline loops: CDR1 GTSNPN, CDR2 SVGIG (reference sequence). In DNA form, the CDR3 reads TGTGCCTGGAGGGGGACAGGGGCTAACTATGGCTACACCTTC. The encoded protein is CAWRGTGANYGYTF.

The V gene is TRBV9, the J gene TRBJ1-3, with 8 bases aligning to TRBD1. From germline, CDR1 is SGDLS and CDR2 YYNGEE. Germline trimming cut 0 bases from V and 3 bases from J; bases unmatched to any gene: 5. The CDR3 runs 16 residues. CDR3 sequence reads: CASSVEYRGSGNTIYF. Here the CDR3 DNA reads TGTGCCAGCAGCGTAGAATACAGGGGGAGTGGAAACACCATATATTTT.

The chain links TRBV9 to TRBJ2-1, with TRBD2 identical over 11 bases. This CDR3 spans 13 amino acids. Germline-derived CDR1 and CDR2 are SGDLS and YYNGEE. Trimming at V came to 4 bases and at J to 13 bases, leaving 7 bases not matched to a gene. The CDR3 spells CASSLPTSGRQFF. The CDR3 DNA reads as TGTGCCAGCAGCCTACCCACTAGCGGGAGACAGTTCTTC.

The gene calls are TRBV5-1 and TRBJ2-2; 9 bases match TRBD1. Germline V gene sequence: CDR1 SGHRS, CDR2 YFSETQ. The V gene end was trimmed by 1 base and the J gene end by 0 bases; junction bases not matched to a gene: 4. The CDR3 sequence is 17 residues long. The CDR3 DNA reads TGCGCCAGCAGCTTGTTACAGGGGGCGGCGAACACCGGGGAGCTGTTTTTT. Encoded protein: CASSLLQGAANTGELFF.

The CDR3 spells CASSIQQGDTEAFF. The CDR3 DNA reads as TGTGCCAGCAGCATTCAACAGGGGGACACTGAAGCTTTCTTT. The genes are TRBV7-2 and TRBJ1-1; 8 bases align to TRBD1. V gave up 5 bases and J gave up 3 bases; unmatched junction bases: 5. This CDR3 region has 14 residues. Germline V gene sequence: CDR1 SGHTA, CDR2 FQGNSA. Complete variable domain (other parts from reference TRBV7-2 and TRBJ1-1): GAGVSQSPSNKVTEKGKDVELRCDPISGHTALYWYRQSLGQGLEFLIYFQGNSAPDKSGLPSDRFSAERTGGSVSTLTIQRTQQEDSAVYLCASSIQQGDTEAFFGQGTRLTVV.

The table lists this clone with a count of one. The CDR3 sequence: CASSPSTRRYEQYF. DNA for the CDR3: TGTGCCAGCAGCCCATCGACTAGACGCTACGAGCAGTACTTC. The chain is built from TRBV3-1 (or the pseudogene TRBV3-2) and TRBJ2-7, with D possibly TRBD2 on 6 matching bases. Trimming shortened V by 4 bases and J by 3 bases, and 13 bases separated the two germline ends. CDR1 is LGHDT and CDR2 is YNNKEL in the germline V gene (reference sequence). This CDR3 is built from 14 residues.

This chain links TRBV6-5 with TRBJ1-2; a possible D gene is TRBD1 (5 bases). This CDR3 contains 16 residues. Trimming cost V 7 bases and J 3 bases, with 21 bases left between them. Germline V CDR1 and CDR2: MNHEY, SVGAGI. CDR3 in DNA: TGTGCCAGCACTTTCTCCACGGGCGGGGCGGACTATGGCTACACCTTC. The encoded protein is CASTFSTGGADYGYTF.

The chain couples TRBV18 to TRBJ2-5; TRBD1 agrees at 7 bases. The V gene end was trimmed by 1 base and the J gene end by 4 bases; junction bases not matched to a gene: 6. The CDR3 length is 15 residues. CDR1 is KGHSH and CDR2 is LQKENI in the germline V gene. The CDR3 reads CASSPLPRGRETQYF. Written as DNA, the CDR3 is TGTGCCAGCTCACCACTTCCCAGGGGGAGAGAGACCCAGTACTTC.

DNA of the CDR3: TGTGCCAGCAGTGAGACAGCTAACTATGGCTACACCTTC. Translation: CASSETANYGYTF. The chain recombines TRBV12-3 or TRBV12-4 with TRBJ1-2, with a weak D call TRBD1 (5 bases). The ends were cut back, 5 bases at V and 0 bases at J, with 7 bases in the middle. The CDR3 is made up of 13 amino acids.

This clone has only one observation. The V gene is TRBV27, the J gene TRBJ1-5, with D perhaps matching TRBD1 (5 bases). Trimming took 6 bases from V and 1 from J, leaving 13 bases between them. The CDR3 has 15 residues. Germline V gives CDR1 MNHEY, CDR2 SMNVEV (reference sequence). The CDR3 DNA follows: TGTGCCAGCAGCCGATGGGGGGTGAGCAATCAGCCCCAGCATTTT. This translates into CASSRWGVSNQPQHF.

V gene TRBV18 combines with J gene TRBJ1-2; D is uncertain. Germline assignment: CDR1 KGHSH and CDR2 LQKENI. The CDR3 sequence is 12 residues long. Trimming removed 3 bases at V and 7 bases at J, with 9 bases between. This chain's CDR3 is CASSPSGVGYTF. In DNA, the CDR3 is TGTGCCAGCTCACCTTCCGGGGTTGGCTACACCTTC.

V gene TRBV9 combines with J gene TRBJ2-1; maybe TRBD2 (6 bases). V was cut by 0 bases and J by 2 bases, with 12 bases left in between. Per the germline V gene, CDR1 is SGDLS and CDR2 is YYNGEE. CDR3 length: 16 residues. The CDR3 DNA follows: TGTGCCAGCAGCGTAGGGCGGGGTTTAACCTACAATGAGCAGTTCTTC. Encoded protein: CASSVGRGLTYNEQFF. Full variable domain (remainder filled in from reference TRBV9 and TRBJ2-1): DSGVTQTPKHLITATGQRVTLRCSPRSGDLSVYWYQQSLDQGLQFLIQYYNGEERAKGNILERFSAQQFPDLHSELNLSSLELGDSALYFCASSVGRGLTYNEQFFGPGTRLTVL.